The clone carrying this TCR beta chain was recorded once. This sample is part of a study of control samples from healthy donors and cancer patients. Profiled with immunoSEQ multiplex PCR; TCRdb holds only in-frame clones, not every one. Among more than 100,000 clones, more than 80% were seen once, and the ten largest hold 2% to 3%. This CDR3 spans 15 amino acids. V was clipped by 4 bases and J by 8 bases; unmatched bases: 8. Germline-derived CDR1 and CDR2 are MGHRA and YSYEKL. Specimen: blood. V usage is TRBV4-1 and J usage is TRBJ1-6, with TRBD1 matching over 7 bases. The receptor was derived from a man aged 18 to 30 in good health. The CDR3 protein is CASSLETGSDSPLHF. CDR3 coding DNA: TGCGCCAGCAGCCTCGAGACAGGGAGTGATTCACCCCTCCACTTT.